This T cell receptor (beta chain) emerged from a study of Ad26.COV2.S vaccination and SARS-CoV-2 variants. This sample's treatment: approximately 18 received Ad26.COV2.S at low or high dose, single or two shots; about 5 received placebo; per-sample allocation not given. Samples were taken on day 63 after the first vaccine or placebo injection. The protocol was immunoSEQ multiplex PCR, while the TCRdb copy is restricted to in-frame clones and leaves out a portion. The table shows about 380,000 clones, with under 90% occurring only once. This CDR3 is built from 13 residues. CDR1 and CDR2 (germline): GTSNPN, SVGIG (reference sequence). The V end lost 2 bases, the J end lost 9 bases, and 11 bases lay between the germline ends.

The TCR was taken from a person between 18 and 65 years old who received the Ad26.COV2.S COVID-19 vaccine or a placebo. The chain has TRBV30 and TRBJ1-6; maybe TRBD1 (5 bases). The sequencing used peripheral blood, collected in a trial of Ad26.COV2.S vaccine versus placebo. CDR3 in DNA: TGTGCCTGGAGTCCGGGGGACGGTTCACCCCTCCACTTT. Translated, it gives CAWSPGDGSPLHF.